This note documents a single T cell receptor (beta chain) sequence. Per the germline V gene, CDR1 is SGHNT and CDR2 is YENEEA. V lost 0 bases to trimming and J lost 8 bases, with 11 bases between them. The CDR3 totals 13 residues. The data are from a study of technical replicates of blood from several donors. The table came from immunoSEQ multiplex PCR; TCRdb's copy has only in-frame clones and leaves some out. The sample has around 100,000 clones, roughly 95% seen once; the top ten hold about 0.37%. Sequenced input: T cells isolated from PBMCs. This TCR came from a human donor in good health. The rearrangement links TRBV11-3 to TRBJ2-7; tentatively, D is TRBD1 (6 bases). The CDR3 here is CASSLERQDQQYF. CDR3 in DNA: TGTGCCAGCAGCTTAGAACGACAGGATCAGCAGTACTTC.